These 13 T cell receptor beta chains share one sample of origin, sequenced in a study of blood T cell repertoires in COVID-19. Sequencing used immunoSEQ multiplex PCR; TCRdb keeps in-frame clones, though not all of them. The table includes about 260,000 clones, about 90% detected once. Input material: peripheral blood. Receptors were obtained from a woman aged 70-85 years with COVID-19, enrolled during active disease.

The rearrangement links TRBV7-2 to TRBJ2-1; the D gene is possibly TRBD2 (5 bases). V gave up 1 base and J gave up 2 bases, with 12 bases separating them. Germline lookup yields CDR1 SGHTA and CDR2 FQGNSA. The CDR3 has 16 amino acids. The CDR3 loop reads CASSLETGWAYNEQFF. The CDR3 region has the DNA TGTGCCAGCAGCTTAGAGACGGGGTGGGCCTACAATGAGCAGTTCTTC.

This sequence joins TRBV11-2 and TRBJ2-7; weak D call: TRBD2 (5 bases). CDR1 is SGHAT and CDR2 is FQNNGV in the germline V gene. Trimming removed 7 bases from V and 2 bases from J, with 9 bases in between. The CDR3 covers 12 residues. CDR3 sequence: CASTRRTYEQYF. CDR3 coding DNA: TGTGCCAGCACGAGGAGGACCTACGAGCAGTACTTC.

This clone was seen just once. The chain links TRBV9 to TRBJ2-1; 7 nucleotides line up with TRBD1. CDR1 and CDR2 (germline): SGDLS, YYNGEE. The CDR3 totals 15 residues. The trim removed 5 bases at V and 12 bases at J, leaving 17 bases unmatched. CDR3 nucleotide sequence: TGTGCCAGCAGTCAAACGTTAGGGACAGCGTATGGGCAGTTCTTC. Protein: CASSQTLGTAYGQFF.

This chain connects TRBV6-6 to TRBJ2-5; 9 positions match TRBD1. Germline CDR1 MNHNY, CDR2 SVGAGI (reference sequence). This CDR3 contains 14 residues. After removal of 2 bases from V and 5 bases from J, the junction contained 3 bases not matched to a gene. Here the CDR3 reads CASSYRDRVETQYF. The CDR3 DNA reads TGTGCCAGCAGTTACCGGGACAGGGTGGAGACCCAGTACTTC.

This chain uses TRBV6-5 with TRBJ1-2; the match to TRBD1 covers 8 bases. The CDR3 has 13 amino acids. CDR1 MNHEY and CDR2 SVGAGI come from the germline V gene. J gave up 8 bases and V 4 bases, and 6 bases lay outside the gene matches. CDR3 sequence: CASSSPRQGGYTF. CDR3 nucleotides: TGTGCCAGCAGTTCCCCAAGACAGGGGGGCTACACCTTC.

The V and J genes are TRBV6-5 and TRBJ1-3; D gene ambiguous. Looked up from germline, CDR1 is MNHEY and CDR2 is SVGAGI. Trimming took 4 bases from V and 6 from J, leaving 13 bases between them. This CDR3 is built from 14 residues. The CDR3 reads CASSSARRANTIYF. CDR3 in DNA: TGTGCCAGCAGTTCAGCTCGGAGAGCAAACACCATATATTTT.

The chain combines TRBV4-2 with TRBJ1-5; 7 nucleotides align to TRBD1. The CDR3 covers 15 residues. J was trimmed by 5 bases and V by 3 bases; bases with no gene match: 7. CDR1 and CDR2 (germline): LGHNA, YNFKEQ. The CDR3 region is CASSHETGSDQPQHF. CDR3 in DNA: TGTGCCAGCAGCCACGAGACAGGGTCTGATCAGCCCCAGCATTTT.

The chain is built from TRBV30 and TRBJ2-5; tentative D call: TRBD1 (6 bases). Trimming shortened V by 2 bases and J by 5 bases, and 15 bases separated the two germline ends. The germline CDR1 and CDR2 sequences are GTSNPN and SVGIG (reference sequence). This CDR3 has 14 residues. The CDR3 reads CAWSRNRADETQYF. The CDR3 coding sequence is TGTGCCTGGAGTCGGAACAGGGCTGACGAGACCCAGTACTTC.

The V and J genes are TRBV7-2 and TRBJ1-5; no clear D. Germline V gene data show CDR1 as SGHTA and CDR2 as FQGNSA. The CDR3 sequence is 13 residues long. The V gene lost 1 base and the J gene lost 7 bases, with 8 bases spanning the gap. CDR3 nucleotide sequence: TGTGCCAGCAGCTTAGAGTGGAGGCAGCCCCAGCATTTT. This codes for CASSLEWRQPQHF.

The chain recombines TRBV20-1 with TRBJ1-5; no clear D gene. The CDR3 is 12 residues long. Trimming shortened V by 3 bases and J by 4 bases, and 7 bases separated the two germline ends. The germline gives CDR1 DFQATT, CDR2 SNEGSKA (reference sequence). The CDR3 loop reads CSASVRNQPQHF. The DNA of the CDR3 is TGCAGTGCTAGTGTCAGGAATCAGCCCCAGCATTTT.

For this clone: The sample carries other DNA sequences with the same CDR3. CDR3 DNA: TGTGCCAGCAGCTTAGGCAGGGCAGGGGGCAACATTCAGTACTTC. This codes for CASSLGRAGGNIQYF. V gene TRBV13 combines with J gene TRBJ2-4; TRBD1 agrees at 8 bases. The CDR3 covers 15 residues. Germline V gives CDR1 PRHDT, CDR2 FYEKMQ (reference sequence). Trimming at V came to 0 bases and at J to 7 bases, leaving 5 bases not matched to a gene.

The V call is TRBV5-5, the J call TRBJ2-7, with D maybe TRBD1 (7 bases). Trimming removed 0 bases from V and 4 bases from J, with 11 bases in between. CDR1 is SGHKS and CDR2 is YYEKEE in the germline V gene (reference sequence). This CDR3 is built from 14 residues. The CDR3 nucleotides read TGTGCCAGCAGCTTGGTTCCAGGGGGGTACGAGCAGTACTTC. The encoded protein is CASSLVPGGYEQYF.

The J gene is TRBJ1-1, the V gene TRBV6-6; 10 positions agree with TRBD1. V lost 5 bases and J lost 0; bases outside the gene matches: 9. This CDR3 has 17 amino acids. In germline, CDR1 is MNHNY, CDR2 SVGAGI (reference sequence). CDR3 bases: TGTGCCAGCAGTCCTGCGGGACAGGGGTTTTTGAACACTGAAGCTTTCTTT. Its protein product is CASSPAGQGFLNTEAFF.